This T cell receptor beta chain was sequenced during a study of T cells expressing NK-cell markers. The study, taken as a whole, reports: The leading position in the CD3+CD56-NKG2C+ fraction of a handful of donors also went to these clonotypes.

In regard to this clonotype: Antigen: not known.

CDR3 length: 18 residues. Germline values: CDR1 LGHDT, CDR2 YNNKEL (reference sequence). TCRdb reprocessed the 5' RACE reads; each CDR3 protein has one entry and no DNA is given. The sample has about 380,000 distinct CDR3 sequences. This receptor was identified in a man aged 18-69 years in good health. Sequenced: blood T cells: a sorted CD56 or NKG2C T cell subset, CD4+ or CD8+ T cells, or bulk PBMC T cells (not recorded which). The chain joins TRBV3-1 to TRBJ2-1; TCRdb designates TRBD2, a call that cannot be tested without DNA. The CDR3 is CASSQEGLAGGPFHEQFF.